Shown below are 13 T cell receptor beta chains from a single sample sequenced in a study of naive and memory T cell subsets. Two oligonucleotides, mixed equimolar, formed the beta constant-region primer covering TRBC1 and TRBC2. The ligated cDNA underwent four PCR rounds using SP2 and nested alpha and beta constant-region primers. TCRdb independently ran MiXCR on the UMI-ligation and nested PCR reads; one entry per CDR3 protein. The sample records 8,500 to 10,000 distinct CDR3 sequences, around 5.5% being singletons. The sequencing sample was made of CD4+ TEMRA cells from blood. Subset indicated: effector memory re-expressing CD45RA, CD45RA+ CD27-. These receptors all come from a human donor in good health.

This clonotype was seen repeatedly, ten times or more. CDR3 in amino acids: CASSWTGGNSPLHF. CDR3 nucleotides: TGTGCCAGCAGTTGGACAGGGGGCAATTCACCCCTCCACTTT. The chain links TRBV12-3 or TRBV12-4 to TRBJ1-6; TRBD1 agrees at 11 bases. This CDR3 spans 14 amino acids. Trimming cost V 4 bases and J 7 bases; bases outside gene matches: 0.

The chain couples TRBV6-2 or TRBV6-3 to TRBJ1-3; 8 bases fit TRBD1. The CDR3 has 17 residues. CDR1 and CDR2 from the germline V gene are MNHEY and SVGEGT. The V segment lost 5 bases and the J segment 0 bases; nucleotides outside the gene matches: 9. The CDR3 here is CASSPSGQAYSGNTIYF. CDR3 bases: TGTGCCAGCAGTCCGTCGGGACAGGCCTACTCTGGAAACACCATATATTTT.

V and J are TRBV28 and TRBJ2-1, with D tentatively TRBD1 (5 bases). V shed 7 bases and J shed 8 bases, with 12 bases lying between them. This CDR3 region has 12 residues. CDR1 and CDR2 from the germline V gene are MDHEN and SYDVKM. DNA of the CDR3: TGTGCCAGCACCCCCAGGGTTGATGAGCAGTTCTTC. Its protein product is CASTPRVDEQFF.

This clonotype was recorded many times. DNA of the CDR3: TGTGCCAGCAGTTTCAGGGACAGGGGACCGAACACTGAAGCTTTCTTT. It translates to CASSFRDRGPNTEAFF. This chain uses TRBV12-3 or TRBV12-4 with TRBJ1-1; the match to TRBD1 covers 10 bases. CDR3 size: 16 residues. Trimming at V came to 3 bases and at J to 1 base, leaving 5 bases not matched to a gene.

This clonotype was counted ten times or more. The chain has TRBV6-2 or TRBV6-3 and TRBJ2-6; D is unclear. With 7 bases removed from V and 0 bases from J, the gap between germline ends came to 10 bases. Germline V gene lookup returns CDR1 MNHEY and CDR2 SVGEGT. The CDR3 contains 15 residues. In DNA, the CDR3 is TGTGCCAGCAAGGCCCTGAGCTCTGGGGCCAACGTCCTGACTTTC. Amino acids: CASKALSSGANVLTF.

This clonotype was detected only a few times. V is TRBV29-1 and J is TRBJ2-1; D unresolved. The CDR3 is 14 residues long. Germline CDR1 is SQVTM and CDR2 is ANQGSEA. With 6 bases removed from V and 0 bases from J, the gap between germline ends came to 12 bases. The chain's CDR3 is CSVRIQSSYNEQFF. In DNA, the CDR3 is TGCAGCGTCCGAATACAGAGCTCCTACAATGAGCAGTTCTTC.

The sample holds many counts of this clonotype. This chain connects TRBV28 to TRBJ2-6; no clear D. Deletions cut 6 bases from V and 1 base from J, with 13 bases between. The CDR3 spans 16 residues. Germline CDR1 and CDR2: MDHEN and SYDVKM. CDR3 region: CASSSPGRSGANVLTF. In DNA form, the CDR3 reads TGTGCCAGCAGCTCCCCCGGAAGGTCTGGGGCCAACGTCCTGACTTTC.

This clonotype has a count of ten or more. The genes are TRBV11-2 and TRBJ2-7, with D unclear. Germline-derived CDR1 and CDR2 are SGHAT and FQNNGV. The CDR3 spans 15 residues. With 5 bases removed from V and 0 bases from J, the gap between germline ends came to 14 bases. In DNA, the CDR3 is TGTGCCAGCAGCCTAACATCCTCCAGCTCCTACGAGCAGTACTTC. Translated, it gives CASSLTSSSSYEQYF.

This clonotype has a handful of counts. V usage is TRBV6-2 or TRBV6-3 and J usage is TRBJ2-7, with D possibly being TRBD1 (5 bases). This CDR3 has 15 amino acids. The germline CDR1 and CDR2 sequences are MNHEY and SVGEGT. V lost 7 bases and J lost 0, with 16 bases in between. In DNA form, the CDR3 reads TGTGCCAGCAACAATTTGAGGACACTCTCCTACGAGCAGTACTTC. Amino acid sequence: CASNNLRTLSYEQYF.

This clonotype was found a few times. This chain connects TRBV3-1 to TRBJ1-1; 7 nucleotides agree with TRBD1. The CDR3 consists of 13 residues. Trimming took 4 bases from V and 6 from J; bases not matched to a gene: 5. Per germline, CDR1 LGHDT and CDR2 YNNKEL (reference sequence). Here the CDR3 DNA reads TGTGCCAGCAGCCTCCGACAGGGCCCTGAAGCTTTCTTT. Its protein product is CASSLRQGPEAFF.

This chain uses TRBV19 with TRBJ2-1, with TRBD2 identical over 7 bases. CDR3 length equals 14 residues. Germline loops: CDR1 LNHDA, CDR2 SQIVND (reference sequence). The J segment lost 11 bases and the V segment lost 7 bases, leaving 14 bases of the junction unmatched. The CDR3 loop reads CASMSGGGAMKQFF. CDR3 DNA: TGTGCCAGTATGTCGGGAGGAGGGGCTATGAAGCAGTTCTTC.

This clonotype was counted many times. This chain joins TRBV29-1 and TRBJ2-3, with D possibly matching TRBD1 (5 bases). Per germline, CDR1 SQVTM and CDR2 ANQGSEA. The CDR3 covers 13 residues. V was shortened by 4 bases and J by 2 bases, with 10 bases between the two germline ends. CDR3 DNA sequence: TGCAGCGTTGGCGTGGGGCCCACAGATACGCAGTATTTT. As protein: CSVGVGPTDTQYF.

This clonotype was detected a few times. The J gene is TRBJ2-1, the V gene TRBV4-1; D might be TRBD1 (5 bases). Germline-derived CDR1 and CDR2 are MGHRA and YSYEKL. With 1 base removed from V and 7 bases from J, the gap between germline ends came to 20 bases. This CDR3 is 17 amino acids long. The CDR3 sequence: CASSQGQPLSLLNEQFF. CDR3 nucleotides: TGCGCCAGCAGCCAAGGACAGCCGCTCTCCCTTCTGAATGAGCAGTTCTTC.